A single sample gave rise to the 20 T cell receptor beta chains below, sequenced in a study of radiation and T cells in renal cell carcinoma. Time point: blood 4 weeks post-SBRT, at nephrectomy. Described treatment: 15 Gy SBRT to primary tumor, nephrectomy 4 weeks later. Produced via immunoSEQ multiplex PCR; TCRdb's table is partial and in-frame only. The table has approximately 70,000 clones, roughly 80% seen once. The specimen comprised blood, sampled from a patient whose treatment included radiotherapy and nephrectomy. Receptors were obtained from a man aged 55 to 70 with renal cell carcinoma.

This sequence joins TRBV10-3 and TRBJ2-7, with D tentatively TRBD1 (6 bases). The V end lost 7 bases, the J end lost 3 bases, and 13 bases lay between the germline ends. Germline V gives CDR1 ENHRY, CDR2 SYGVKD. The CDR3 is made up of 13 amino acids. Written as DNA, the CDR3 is TGTGCCATCAAAGAGCGACAGGACTACGAGCAGTACGTC. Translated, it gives CAIKERQDYEQYV.

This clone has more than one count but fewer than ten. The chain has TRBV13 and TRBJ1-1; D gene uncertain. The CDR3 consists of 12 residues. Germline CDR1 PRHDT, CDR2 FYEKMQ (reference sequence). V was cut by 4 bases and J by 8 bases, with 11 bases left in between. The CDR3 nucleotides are TGTGCCAGCAGCTCACCGGGGTACGAAGCTTTCTTT. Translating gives CASSSPGYEAFF.

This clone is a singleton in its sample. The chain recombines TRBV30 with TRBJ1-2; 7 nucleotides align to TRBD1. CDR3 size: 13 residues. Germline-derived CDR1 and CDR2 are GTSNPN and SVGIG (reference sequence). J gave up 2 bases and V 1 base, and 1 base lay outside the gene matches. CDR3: CAWSGGGNYGYTF. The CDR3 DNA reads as TGTGCCTGGAGTGGAGGGGGCAACTATGGCTACACCTTC. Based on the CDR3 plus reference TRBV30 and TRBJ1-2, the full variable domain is SQTIHQWPATLVQPVGSPLSLECTVEGTSNPNLYWYRQAAGRGLQLLFYSVGIGQISSEVPQNLSASRPQDRQFILSSKKLLLSDSGFYLCAWSGGGNYGYTFGSGTRLTVV.

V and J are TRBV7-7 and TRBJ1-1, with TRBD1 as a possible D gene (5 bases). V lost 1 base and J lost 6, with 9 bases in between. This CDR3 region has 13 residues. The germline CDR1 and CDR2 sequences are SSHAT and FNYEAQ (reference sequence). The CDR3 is CASSLGQGSEAFF. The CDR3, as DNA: TGTGCCAGCAGCTTAGGCCAGGGATCTGAAGCTTTCTTT.

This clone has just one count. CDR3 coding DNA: TGTGCCAGTAGTATGACTAGCGTTGAGCAGTTCTTC. Translating gives CASSMTSVEQFF. The chain has TRBV19 and TRBJ2-1; 8 bases align to TRBD2. V shed 3 bases and J 9 bases; nucleotides not matched to a gene: 1. The germline gives CDR1 LNHDA, CDR2 SQIVND (reference sequence). The CDR3 contains 12 residues.

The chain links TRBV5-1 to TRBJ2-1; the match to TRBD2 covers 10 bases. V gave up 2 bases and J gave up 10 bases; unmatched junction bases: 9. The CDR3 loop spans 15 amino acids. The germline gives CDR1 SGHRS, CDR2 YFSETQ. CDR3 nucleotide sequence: TGCGCCAGCAGCTTTCAAGCGGGAGGGCCCGGGGAGCAGTTCTTC. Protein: CASSFQAGGPGEQFF.

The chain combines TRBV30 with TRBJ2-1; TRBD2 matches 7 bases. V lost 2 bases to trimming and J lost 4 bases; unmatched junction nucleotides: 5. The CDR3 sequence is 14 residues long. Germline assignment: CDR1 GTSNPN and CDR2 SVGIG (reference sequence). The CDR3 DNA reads TGTGCCTGGAGTAAGGCGGGGGTATACAATGAGCAGTTCTTC. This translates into CAWSKAGVYNEQFF.

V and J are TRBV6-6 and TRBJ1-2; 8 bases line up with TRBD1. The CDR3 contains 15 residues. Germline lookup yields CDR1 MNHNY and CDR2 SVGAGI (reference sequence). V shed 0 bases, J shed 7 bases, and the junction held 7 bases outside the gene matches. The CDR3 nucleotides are TGTGCCAGCAGTTACTCCCGGGACAGGCCCAGTGGCTACACCTTC. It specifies CASSYSRDRPSGYTF.

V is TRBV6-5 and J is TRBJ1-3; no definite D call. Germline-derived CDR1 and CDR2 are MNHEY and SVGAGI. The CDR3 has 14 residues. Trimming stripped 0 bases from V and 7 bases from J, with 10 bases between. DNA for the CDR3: TGTGCCAGCAGTTACTCGATTGGGTCGAACACCATATATTTT. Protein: CASSYSIGSNTIYF.

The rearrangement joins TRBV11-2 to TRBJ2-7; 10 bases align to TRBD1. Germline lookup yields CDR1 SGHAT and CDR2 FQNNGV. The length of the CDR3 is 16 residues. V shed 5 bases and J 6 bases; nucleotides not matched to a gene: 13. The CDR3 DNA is TGTGCCAGCAGCCCCCTCATCGGGACAGGGGACGCCGAGCAGTACTTC. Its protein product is CASSPLIGTGDAEQYF.

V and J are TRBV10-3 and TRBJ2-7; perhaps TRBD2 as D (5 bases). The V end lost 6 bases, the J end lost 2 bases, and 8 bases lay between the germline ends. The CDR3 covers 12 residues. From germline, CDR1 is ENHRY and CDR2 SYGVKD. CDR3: CAISGLTYEQYF. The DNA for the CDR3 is TGTGCCATCAGCGGACTGACCTACGAGCAGTACTTC.

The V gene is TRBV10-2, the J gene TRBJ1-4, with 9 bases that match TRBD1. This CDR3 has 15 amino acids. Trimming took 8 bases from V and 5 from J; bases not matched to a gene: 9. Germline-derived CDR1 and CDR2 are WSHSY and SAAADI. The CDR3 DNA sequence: TGCGCCAGCTCCCGCGGCGGGACAGGGAATGAAAAACTGTTTTTT. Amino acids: CASSRGGTGNEKLFF.

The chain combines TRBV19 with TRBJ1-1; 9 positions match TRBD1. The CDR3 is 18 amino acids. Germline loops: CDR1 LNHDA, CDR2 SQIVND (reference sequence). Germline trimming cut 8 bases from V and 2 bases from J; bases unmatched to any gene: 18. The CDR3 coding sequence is TGTGCCAGTCGTAGGAAACCCACAGGGGGCGGGAGCAACACTGAAGCTTTCTTT. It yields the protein CASRRKPTGGGSNTEAFF.

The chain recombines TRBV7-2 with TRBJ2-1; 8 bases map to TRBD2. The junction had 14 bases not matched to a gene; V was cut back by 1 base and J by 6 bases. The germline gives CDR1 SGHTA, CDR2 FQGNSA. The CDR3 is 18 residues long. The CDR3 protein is CASSLVIGAGGLGNEQFF. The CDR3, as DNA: TGTGCCAGCAGCTTAGTTATCGGGGCGGGGGGCCTCGGCAATGAGCAGTTCTTC.

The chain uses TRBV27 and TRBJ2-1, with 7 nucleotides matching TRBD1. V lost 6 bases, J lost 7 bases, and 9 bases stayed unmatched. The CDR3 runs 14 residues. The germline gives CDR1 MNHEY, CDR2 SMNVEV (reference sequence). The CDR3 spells CASSLRGSLNEQFF. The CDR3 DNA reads TGTGCCAGCAGCCTCAGGGGGAGTTTAAATGAGCAGTTCTTC.

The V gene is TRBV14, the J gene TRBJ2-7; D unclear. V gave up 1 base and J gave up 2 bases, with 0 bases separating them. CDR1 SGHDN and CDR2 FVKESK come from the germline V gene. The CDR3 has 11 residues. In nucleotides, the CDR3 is TGTGCCAGCAGCCAAGCCTACGAGCAGTACTTC. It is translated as CASSQAYEQYF.

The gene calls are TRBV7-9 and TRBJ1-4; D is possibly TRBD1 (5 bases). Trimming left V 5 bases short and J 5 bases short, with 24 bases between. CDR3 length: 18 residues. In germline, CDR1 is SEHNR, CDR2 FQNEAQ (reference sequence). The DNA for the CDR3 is TGTGCCAGCAGCCCTAAGTCGAGCGGGACGGTGAAGAATGAAAAACTGTTTTTT. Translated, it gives CASSPKSSGTVKNEKLFF. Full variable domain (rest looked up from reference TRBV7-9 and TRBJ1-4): DTGVSQNPRHKITKRGQNVTFRCDPISEHNRLYWYRQTLGQGPEFLTYFQNEAQLEKSRLLSDRFSAERPKGSFSTLEIQRTEQGDSAMYLCASSPKSSGTVKNEKLFFGSGTQLSVL.

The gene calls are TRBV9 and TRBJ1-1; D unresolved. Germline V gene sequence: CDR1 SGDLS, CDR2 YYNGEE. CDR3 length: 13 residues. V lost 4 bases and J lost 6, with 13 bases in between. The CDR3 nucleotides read TGTGCCAGCAGCACCTCGGGAGGGTCTGAAGCTTTCTTT. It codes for CASSTSGGSEAFF.

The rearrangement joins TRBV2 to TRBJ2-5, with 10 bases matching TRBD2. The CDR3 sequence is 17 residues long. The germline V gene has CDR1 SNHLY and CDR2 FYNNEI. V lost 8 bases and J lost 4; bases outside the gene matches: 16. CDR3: CASGPGLAKIRGETQYF. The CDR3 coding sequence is TGTGCCAGCGGGCCGGGACTAGCGAAAATACGGGGAGAGACCCAGTACTTC.

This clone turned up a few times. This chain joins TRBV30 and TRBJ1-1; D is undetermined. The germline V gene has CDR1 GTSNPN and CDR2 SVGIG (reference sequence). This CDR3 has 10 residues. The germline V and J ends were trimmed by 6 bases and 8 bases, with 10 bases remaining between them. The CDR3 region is CACKVGEAFF. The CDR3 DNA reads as TGTGCCTGCAAGGTGGGAGAAGCTTTCTTT.